One sample yielded the 13 T cell receptor beta chains listed below, sequenced in a study of shared clonotypes between healthy human individuals. The repertoire was sequenced with immunoSEQ multiplex PCR; TCRdb's copy has only in-frame clones and lacks some. The profile shows approximately 700,000 clones, roughly 73% of them singletons. Input material: memory CD4+ T cells sorted from blood. As to subset: CD45RA-negative fraction. These receptors were collected from a woman aged 25 to 39 in good health.

The V and J genes are TRBV28 and TRBJ2-1; 10 bases line up with TRBD2. The CDR3 runs to 15 residues. Germline CDR1 reads MDHEN; CDR2 reads SYDVKM. Unmatched junction bases numbered 10, after V lost 5 bases and J lost 9 bases. CDR3 coding DNA: TGTGCCAGCAGTCCTAGCGGGAGCCACAGGAGTGAGCAGTTCTTC. Translating it yields CASSPSGSHRSEQFF.

The rearrangement links TRBV28 to TRBJ2-2, with 8 bases matching TRBD1. CDR3 length: 18 amino acids. The J segment lost 3 bases and the V segment lost 4 bases, leaving 13 bases of the junction unmatched. The germline V gene encodes CDR1 MDHEN and CDR2 SYDVKM. The DNA of the CDR3 is TGTGCCAGCAGTTCATTAGAGGCTCAGACAGGGGACACCGGGGAGCTGTTTTTT. This encodes CASSSLEAQTGDTGELFF.

The V gene is TRBV6-5, the J gene TRBJ2-7, with 11 bases identical to TRBD2. The CDR3 length is 14 residues. The V gene's germline CDR1 is MNHEY and CDR2 SVGAGI. V lost 6 bases, J lost 5 bases, and 6 bases stayed unmatched. DNA for the CDR3: TGTGCCAGCAGGCTAACTAGCGGGAGTGACGAGCAGTACTTC. It is translated as CASRLTSGSDEQYF.

The rearrangement joins TRBV2 to TRBJ2-5, with TRBD2 matching over 11 bases. From germline, CDR1 is SNHLY and CDR2 FYNNEI. The CDR3 totals 15 residues. With 7 bases clipped from V and 5 bases from J, the junction kept 9 bases outside the gene matches. CDR3 loop: CASNLLAGVGETQYF. CDR3 nucleotide sequence: TGTGCCAGCAACCTACTAGCGGGAGTAGGGGAGACCCAGTACTTC.

The rearrangement uses TRBV1 and TRBJ2-7; TRBD1, the D gene given by the table, was not confirmed from the DNA. TRBV1 is given as a pseudogene. The CDR3 is 13 amino acids. This chain's CDR3 is CTSRPIRVGEQYF. CDR3 bases: TGCACCAGCAGACCGATCAGGGTTGGCGAGCAGTACTTC.

The sample holds a few counts of this clone. Other DNA sequences in the sample encode the same CDR3. This sequence joins TRBV28 and TRBJ2-5; D perhaps matches TRBD1 (6 bases). Germline CDR1 MDHEN, CDR2 SYDVKM. CDR3 length equals 13 residues. The V end was cut by 4 bases, the J end by 2 bases, with 8 bases between. The CDR3 region has the DNA TGTGCCAGCAGTTCCGGACAGCAAGAGACCCAGTACTTC. It codes for CASSSGQQETQYF.

The chain combines TRBV7-6 with TRBJ2-2; 7 nucleotides line up with TRBD1. The CDR3 contains 18 residues. The V segment lost 0 bases and the J segment 0 bases; nucleotides outside the gene matches: 7. Germline values: CDR1 SGHVS, CDR2 FNYEAQ. In nucleotides, the CDR3 is TGTGCCAGCAGCTTAGCAACAGACAGGGTTCCGAACACCGGGGAGCTGTTTTTT. This codes for CASSLATDRVPNTGELFF.

This chain links TRBV18 with TRBJ2-7; 8 positions agree with TRBD1. After removal of 6 bases from V and 6 bases from J, the junction contained 4 bases not matched to a gene. The CDR3 has 12 amino acids. The germline gives CDR1 KGHSH, CDR2 LQKENI. In nucleotides, the CDR3 is TGTGCCAGCTCGACCCAGGGGGCCGAGCAGTACTTC. Translated, it gives CASSTQGAEQYF.

V usage is TRBV29-1 and J usage is TRBJ2-1; perhaps TRBD2 as D (5 bases). Germline V lookup: CDR1 SQVTM, CDR2 ANQGSEA. The CDR3 runs 13 residues. Trimming left V 4 bases short and J 4 bases short, with 11 bases between. The CDR3 spells CSVGGAEYNEQFF. The CDR3 coding sequence is TGCAGCGTTGGAGGAGCGGAGTACAATGAGCAGTTCTTC.

This clone appeared a single time. The V and J genes are TRBV30 and TRBJ2-1; 7 bases map to TRBD2. CDR1 is GTSNPN and CDR2 is SVGIG in the germline V gene (reference sequence). V lost 4 bases, J lost 6 bases, and 9 bases stayed unmatched. There are 14 residues in the CDR3. CDR3 sequence: CAWTRLASGNEQFF. The CDR3 nucleotides are TGTGCCTGGACCCGACTAGCCTCAGGCAATGAGCAGTTCTTC.

There are many counts of this clone. Other DNA sequences of this sample code for an identical CDR3. The chain links TRBV7-7 to TRBJ2-7, with a weak D call TRBD1 (5 bases). Germline CDR1 and CDR2: SSHAT and FNYEAQ (reference sequence). This CDR3 contains 14 residues. Between the trimmed V and J ends, which lost 2 bases and 0 bases, there was a span of 8 bases. The chain's CDR3 is CASSLRRDSYEQYF. DNA of the CDR3: TGTGCCAGCAGCTTACGCAGGGACTCCTACGAGCAGTACTTC.

The chain combines TRBV10-3 with TRBJ2-3; D is ambiguous. V was shortened by 0 bases and J by 9 bases, with 7 bases between the two germline ends. Germline CDR1 ENHRY, CDR2 SYGVKD. The CDR3 covers 12 residues. The CDR3 sequence is CAISESSYTQYF. The CDR3 DNA sequence: TGTGCCATCAGTGAGTCGAGTTACACGCAGTATTTT.

The chain is built from TRBV2 and TRBJ1-6; a weak D match, TRBD1 (5 bases). The CDR3 consists of 11 residues. The germline V gene encodes CDR1 SNHLY and CDR2 FYNNEI. V lost 5 bases and J lost 9, with 5 bases in between. The CDR3 is CASSQGSPLHF. As DNA, the CDR3 is TGTGCCAGCAGTCAGGGTTCACCCCTCCACTTT. The complete variable domain, with remaining parts taken from reference TRBV2 and TRBJ1-6, reads EPEVTQTPSHQVTQMGQEVILRCVPISNHLYFYWYRQILGQKVEFLVSFYNNEISEKSEIFDDQFSVERPDGSNFTLKIRSTKLEDSAMYFCASSQGSPLHFGNGTRLTVT.